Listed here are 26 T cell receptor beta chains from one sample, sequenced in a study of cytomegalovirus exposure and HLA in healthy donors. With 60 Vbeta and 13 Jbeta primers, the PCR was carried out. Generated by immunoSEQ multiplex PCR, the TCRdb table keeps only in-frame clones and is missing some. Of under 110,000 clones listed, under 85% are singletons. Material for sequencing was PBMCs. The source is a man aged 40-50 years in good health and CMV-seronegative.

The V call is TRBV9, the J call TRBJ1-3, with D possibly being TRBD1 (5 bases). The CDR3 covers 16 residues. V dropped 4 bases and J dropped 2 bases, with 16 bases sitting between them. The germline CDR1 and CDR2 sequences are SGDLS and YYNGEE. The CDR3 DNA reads TGTGCCAGCAGCCCACGTGTAGGGGCCACTGGAAACACCATATATTTT. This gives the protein CASSPRVGATGNTIYF. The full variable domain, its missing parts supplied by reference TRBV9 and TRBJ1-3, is DSGVTQTPKHLITATGQRVTLRCSPRSGDLSVYWYQQSLDQGLQFLIQYYNGEERAKGNILERFSAQQFPDLHSELNLSSLELGDSALYFCASSPRVGATGNTIYFGEGSWLTVV.

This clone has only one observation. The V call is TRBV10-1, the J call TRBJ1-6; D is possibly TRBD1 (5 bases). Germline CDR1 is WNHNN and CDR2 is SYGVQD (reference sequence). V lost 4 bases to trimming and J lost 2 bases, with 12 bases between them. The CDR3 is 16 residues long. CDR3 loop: CASSVVTAPYNSPLHF. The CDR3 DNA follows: TGCGCCAGCAGTGTTGTGACAGCCCCCTATAATTCACCCCTCCACTTT.

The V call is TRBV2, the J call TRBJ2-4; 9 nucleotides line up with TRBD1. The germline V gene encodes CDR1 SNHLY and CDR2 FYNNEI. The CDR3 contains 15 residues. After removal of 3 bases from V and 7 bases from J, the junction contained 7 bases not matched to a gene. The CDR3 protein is CASSEGTTGGNIQYF. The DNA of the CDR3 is TGTGCCAGCAGTGAGGGTACCACAGGGGGCAACATTCAGTACTTC.

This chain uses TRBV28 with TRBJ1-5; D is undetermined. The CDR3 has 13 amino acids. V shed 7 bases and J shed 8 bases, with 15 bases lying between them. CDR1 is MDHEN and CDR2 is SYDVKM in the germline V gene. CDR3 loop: CASNAPRFEPQHF. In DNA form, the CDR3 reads TGTGCCAGCAATGCCCCGAGGTTTGAGCCCCAGCATTTT.

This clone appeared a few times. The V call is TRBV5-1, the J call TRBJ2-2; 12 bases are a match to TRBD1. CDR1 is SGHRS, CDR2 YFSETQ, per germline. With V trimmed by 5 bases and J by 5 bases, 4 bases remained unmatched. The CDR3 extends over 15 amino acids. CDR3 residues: CASRPGQGATGELFF. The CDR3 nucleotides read TGCGCCAGCAGGCCGGGACAGGGGGCTACCGGGGAGCTGTTTTTT. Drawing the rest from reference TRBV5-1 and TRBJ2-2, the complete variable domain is KAGVTQTPRYLIKTRGQQVTLSCSPISGHRSVSWYQQTPGQGLQFLFEYFSETQRNKGNFPGRFSGRQFSNSRSEMNVSTLELGDSALYLCASRPGQGATGELFFGEGSRLTVL.

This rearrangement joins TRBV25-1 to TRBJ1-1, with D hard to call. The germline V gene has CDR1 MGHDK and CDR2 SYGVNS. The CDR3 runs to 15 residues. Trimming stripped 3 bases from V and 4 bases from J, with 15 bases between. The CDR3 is CASSEDSRVGTEAFF. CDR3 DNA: TGTGCCAGCAGTGAGGACTCGAGGGTGGGCACTGAAGCTTTCTTT.

The CDR3 DNA is TGTGCCAGCTCACCACGCGGGGCAGGTGAAAAACTGTTTTTT. It is translated as CASSPRGAGEKLFF. The chain has TRBV18 and TRBJ1-4; TRBD1 might be the D (5 bases). The ends were cut back, 1 base at V and 7 bases at J, with 10 bases in the middle. Germline CDR1 is KGHSH and CDR2 is LQKENI. The CDR3 has 14 amino acids.

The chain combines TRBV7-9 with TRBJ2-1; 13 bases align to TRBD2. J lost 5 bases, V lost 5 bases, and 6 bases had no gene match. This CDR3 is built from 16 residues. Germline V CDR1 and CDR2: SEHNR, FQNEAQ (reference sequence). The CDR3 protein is CASSPWTSGSNNEQFF. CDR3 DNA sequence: TGTGCCAGCAGCCCTTGGACTAGCGGGAGCAACAATGAGCAGTTCTTC.

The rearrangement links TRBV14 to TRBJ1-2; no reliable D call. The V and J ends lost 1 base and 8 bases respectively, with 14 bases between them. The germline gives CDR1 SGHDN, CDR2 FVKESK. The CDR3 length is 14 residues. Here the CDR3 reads CASSQVSTIGGYTF. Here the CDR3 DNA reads TGTGCCAGCAGCCAAGTGTCGACTATCGGGGGCTACACCTTC.

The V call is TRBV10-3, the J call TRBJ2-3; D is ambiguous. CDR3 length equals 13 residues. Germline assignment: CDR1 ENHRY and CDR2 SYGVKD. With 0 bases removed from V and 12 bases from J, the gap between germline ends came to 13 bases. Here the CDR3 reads CAISESSRYVQYF. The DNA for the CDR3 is TGTGCCATCAGTGAGTCGTCGAGGTATGTTCAGTATTTT.

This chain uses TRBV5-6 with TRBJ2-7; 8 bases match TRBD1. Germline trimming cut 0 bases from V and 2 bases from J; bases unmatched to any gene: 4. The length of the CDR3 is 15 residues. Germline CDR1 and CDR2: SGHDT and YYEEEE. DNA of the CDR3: TGTGCCAGCAGCTTGGCCGGGACAGGCACCTACGAGCAGTACGTC. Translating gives CASSLAGTGTYEQYV.

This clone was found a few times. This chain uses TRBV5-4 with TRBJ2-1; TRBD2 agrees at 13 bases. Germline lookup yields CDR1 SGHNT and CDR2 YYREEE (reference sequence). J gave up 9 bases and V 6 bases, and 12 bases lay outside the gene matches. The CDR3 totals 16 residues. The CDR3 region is CASTLTSGGTLFEQFF. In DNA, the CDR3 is TGTGCCAGCACCCTGACTAGCGGGGGGACCCTCTTTGAGCAGTTCTTC.

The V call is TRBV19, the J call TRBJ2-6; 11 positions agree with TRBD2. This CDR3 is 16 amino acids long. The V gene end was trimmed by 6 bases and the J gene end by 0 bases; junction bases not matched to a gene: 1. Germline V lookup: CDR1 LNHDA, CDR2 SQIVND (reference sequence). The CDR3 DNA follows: TGTGCCAGTAGGACTAGCGGGGACTCTGGGGCCAACGTCCTGACTTTC. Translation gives CASRTSGDSGANVLTF.

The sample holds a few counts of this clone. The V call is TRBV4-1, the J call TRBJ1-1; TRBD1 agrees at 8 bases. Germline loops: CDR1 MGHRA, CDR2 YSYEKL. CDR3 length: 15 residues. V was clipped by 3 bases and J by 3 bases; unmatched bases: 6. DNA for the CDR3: TGCGCCAGCAGCCAGAGACAGGGGTCGGACACTGAAGCTTTCTTT. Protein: CASSQRQGSDTEAFF.

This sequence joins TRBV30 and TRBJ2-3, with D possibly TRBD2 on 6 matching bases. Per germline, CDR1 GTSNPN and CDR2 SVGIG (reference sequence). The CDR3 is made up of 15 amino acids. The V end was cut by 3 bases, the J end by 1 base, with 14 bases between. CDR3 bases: TGTGCCTGGAGCGACCCCGGGACTGGCACAGATACGCAGTATTTT. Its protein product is CAWSDPGTGTDTQYF. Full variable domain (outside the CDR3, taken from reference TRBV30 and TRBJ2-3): SQTIHQWPATLVQPVGSPLSLECTVEGTSNPNLYWYRQAAGRGLQLLFYSVGIGQISSEVPQNLSASRPQDRQFILSSKKLLLSDSGFYLCAWSDPGTGTDTQYFGPGTRLTVL.

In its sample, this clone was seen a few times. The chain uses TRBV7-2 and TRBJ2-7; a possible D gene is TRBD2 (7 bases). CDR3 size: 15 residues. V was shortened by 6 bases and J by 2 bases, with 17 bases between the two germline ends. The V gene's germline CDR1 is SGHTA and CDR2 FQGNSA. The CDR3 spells CASRGGTPNTYEQYF. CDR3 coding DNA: TGTGCCAGCAGGGGGGGGACACCAAATACCTACGAGCAGTACTTC. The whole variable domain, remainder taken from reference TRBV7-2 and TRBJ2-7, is GAGVSQSPSNKVTEKGKDVELRCDPISGHTALYWYRQSLGQGLEFLIYFQGNSAPDKSGLPSDRFSAERTGGSVSTLTIQRTQQEDSAVYLCASRGGTPNTYEQYFGPGTRLTVT.

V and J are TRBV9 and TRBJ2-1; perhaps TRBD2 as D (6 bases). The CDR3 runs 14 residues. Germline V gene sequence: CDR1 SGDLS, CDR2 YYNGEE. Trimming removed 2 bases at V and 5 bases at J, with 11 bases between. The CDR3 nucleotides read TGTGCCAGCAGCGTTTCCGGGGGTAACAATGAGCAGTTCTTC. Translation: CASSVSGGNNEQFF.

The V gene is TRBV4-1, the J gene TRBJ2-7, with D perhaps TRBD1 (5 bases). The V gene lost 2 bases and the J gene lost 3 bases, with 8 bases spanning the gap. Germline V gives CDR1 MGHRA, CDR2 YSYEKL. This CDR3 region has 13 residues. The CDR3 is CASSQTDSYEQYF. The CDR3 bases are TGCGCCAGCAGCCAAACCGACAGCTACGAGCAGTACTTC.

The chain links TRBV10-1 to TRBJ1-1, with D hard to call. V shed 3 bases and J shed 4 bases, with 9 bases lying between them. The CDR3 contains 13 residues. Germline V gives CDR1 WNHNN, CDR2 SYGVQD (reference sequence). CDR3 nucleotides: TGCGCCAGCAGTGATCGGGTGGGCACTGAAGCTTTCTTT. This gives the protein CASSDRVGTEAFF.

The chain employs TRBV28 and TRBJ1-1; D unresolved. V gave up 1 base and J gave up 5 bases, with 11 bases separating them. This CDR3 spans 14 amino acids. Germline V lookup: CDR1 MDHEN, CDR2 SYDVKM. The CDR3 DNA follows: TGTGCCAGCAGTTTATCTCGGGGATCTACTGAAGCTTTCTTT. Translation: CASSLSRGSTEAFF. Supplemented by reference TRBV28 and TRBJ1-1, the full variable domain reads DVKVTQSSRYLVKRTGEKVFLECVQDMDHENMFWYRQDPGLGLRLIYFSYDVKMKEKGDIPEGYSVSREKKERFSLILESASTNQTSMYLCASSLSRGSTEAFFGQGTRLTVV.

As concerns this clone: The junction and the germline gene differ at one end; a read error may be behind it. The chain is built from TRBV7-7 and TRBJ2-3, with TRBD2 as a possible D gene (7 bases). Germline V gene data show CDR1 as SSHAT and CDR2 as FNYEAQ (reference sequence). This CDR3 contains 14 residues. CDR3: CASSLVAGADTQYF. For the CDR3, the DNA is TGTGCTAGCAGCTTAGTTGCGGGGGCCGATACGCAGTATTTT.

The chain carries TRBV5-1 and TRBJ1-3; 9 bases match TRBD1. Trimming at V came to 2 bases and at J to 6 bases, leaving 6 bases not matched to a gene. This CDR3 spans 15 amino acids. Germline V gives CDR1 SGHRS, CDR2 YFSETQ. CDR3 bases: TGCGCCAGCAGCTTCTCCGGGACAGGGCTAAACACCATATATTTT. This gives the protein CASSFSGTGLNTIYF. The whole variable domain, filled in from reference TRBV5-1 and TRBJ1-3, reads KAGVTQTPRYLIKTRGQQVTLSCSPISGHRSVSWYQQTPGQGLQFLFEYFSETQRNKGNFPGRFSGRQFSNSRSEMNVSTLELGDSALYLCASSFSGTGLNTIYFGEGSWLTVV.

CDR3 bases: TGCGCCAGCAGCATTTCTAGCGGGGGGGCGCTGGATACGCAGTATTTT. Translation gives CASSISSGGALDTQYF. The chain has TRBV5-1 and TRBJ2-3; 12 nucleotides match TRBD2. The V and J ends lost 4 bases and 6 bases, in that order; junction bases with no gene match: 9. There are 16 residues in the CDR3. From germline, CDR1 is SGHRS and CDR2 YFSETQ.

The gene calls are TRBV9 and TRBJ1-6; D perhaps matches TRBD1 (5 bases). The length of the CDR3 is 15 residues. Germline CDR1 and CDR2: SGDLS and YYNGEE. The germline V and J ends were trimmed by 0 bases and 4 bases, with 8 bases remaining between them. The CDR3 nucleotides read TGTGCCAGCAGCGTAGGACAGAATTATAATTCACCCCTCCACTTT. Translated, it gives CASSVGQNYNSPLHF.

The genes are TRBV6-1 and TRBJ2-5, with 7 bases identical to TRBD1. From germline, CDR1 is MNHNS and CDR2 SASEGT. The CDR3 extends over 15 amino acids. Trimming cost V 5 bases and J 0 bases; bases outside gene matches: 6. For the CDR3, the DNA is TGTGCCAGCAGTCCCCGAGGGGGCCACCAAGAGACCCAGTACTTC. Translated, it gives CASSPRGGHQETQYF.

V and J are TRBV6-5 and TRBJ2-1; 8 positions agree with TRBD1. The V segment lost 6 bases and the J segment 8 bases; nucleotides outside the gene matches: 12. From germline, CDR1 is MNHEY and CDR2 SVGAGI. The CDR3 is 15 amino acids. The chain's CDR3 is CASRDGQGAWDEQFF. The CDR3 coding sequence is TGTGCCAGCAGAGACGGGCAGGGGGCCTGGGATGAGCAGTTCTTC.